The 22 T cell receptor beta chains below were found in one sample sequenced in a study of T cell responses to AZD1222 COVID-19 vaccine. TCRdb's table, derived via immunoSEQ multiplex PCR, lists solely in-frame clones and lacks some. The repertoire holds around 53,000 clones, with more than 70% as singletons. The sample was peripheral blood, taken on day 0 of MenACWY control vaccination. These receptors were obtained from an adult in good health.

This chain connects TRBV28 to TRBJ1-3; D not certain. CDR3 length: 15 amino acids. Looked up from germline, CDR1 is MDHEN and CDR2 is SYDVKM. V lost 2 bases to trimming and J lost 0 bases, with 8 bases between them. The CDR3 DNA follows: TGTGCCAGCAGTTTACCAGCGAGCTCTGGAAACACCATATATTTT. Translated, it gives CASSLPASSGNTIYF.

This rearrangement joins TRBV4-1 to TRBJ1-2; no definite D call. V lost 0 bases to trimming and J lost 4 bases, with 12 bases between them. Germline V gives CDR1 MGHRA, CDR2 YSYEKL. The CDR3 length is 15 residues. CDR3 in DNA: TGCGCCAGCAGCCAAGAGACGCTTTTAGGCTATGGCTACACCTTC. Translation: CASSQETLLGYGYTF.

The CDR3 DNA reads as TGCGCCAGCAGCTTTACCGGACGACTGAACACTGAAGCTTTCTTT. This sequence encodes CASSFTGRLNTEAFF. The J gene is TRBJ1-1, the V gene TRBV5-1, with unresolved D. Trimming stripped 2 bases from V and 0 bases from J, with 11 bases between. This CDR3 is 15 amino acids long. CDR1 is SGHRS and CDR2 is YFSETQ in the germline V gene. The complete variable domain, with remaining parts taken from reference TRBV5-1 and TRBJ1-1, reads KAGVTQTPRYLIKTRGQQVTLSCSPISGHRSVSWYQQTPGQGLQFLFEYFSETQRNKGNFPGRFSGRQFSNSRSEMNVSTLELGDSALYLCASSFTGRLNTEAFFGQGTRLTVV.

This clone was counted once. The rearrangement uses TRBV6-2 or TRBV6-3 and TRBJ1-1; a weak D match, TRBD1 (6 bases). V lost 5 bases, J lost 5 bases, and 15 bases lay in between. The CDR3 is 14 residues long. Germline assignment: CDR1 MNHEY and CDR2 SVGEGT. The CDR3 region has the DNA TGTGCCAGCAGTCGACTCGCTCAGGGGACTGAAGCTTTCTTT. Its protein product is CASSRLAQGTEAFF.

The gene calls are TRBV5-1 and TRBJ2-7; D unresolved. Germline lookup yields CDR1 SGHRS and CDR2 YFSETQ. V lost 0 bases and J lost 3, with 19 bases in between. The CDR3 loop spans 17 amino acids. CDR3 sequence (DNA): TGCGCCAGCAGCTTGGTAGGTGGGTCCTCTCCCCGCTACGAGCAGTACTTC. Protein: CASSLVGGSSPRYEQYF.

The V call is TRBV19, the J call TRBJ2-1; 10 bases map to TRBD2. The CDR3 runs to 18 residues. CDR1 and CDR2 (germline): LNHDA, SQIVND (reference sequence). J lost 0 bases, V lost 3 bases, and 8 bases had no gene match. The CDR3: CASSIKVASGSSYNEQFF. CDR3 sequence (DNA): TGTGCCAGTAGTATTAAGGTGGCTAGCGGGAGCTCCTACAATGAGCAGTTCTTC.

A word on this clone: Germline is not matched at one junction end, which may reflect a read error. The chain is built from TRBV7-7 and TRBJ2-2; D is uncertain. CDR3 length: 13 amino acids. Germline V gives CDR1 SSHAT, CDR2 FNYEAQ (reference sequence). The CDR3: CASSLVRTGELFF. The CDR3 DNA follows: TGTGCTAGCAGCTTAGTGCGCACCGGGGAGCTGTTTTTT.

V usage is TRBV7-2 and J usage is TRBJ2-1; D is unclear. The germline V and J ends were trimmed by 4 bases and 1 base, with 14 bases remaining between them. The length of the CDR3 is 16 residues. In germline, CDR1 is SGHTA, CDR2 FQGNSA. CDR3 DNA sequence: TGTGCCAGCAGCTCCTCCCCGGGTGCGTCCTACAATGAGCAGTTCTTC. The encoded protein is CASSSSPGASYNEQFF.

The chain employs TRBV18 and TRBJ1-1, with 8 bases matching TRBD1. Trimming cost V 8 bases and J 1 base; bases outside gene matches: 6. Per germline, CDR1 KGHSH and CDR2 LQKENI. The CDR3 is 14 residues long. CDR3 nucleotide sequence: TGTGCCAGCGCTGGACAGGGTCAGAACACTGAAGCTTTCTTT. Amino acids: CASAGQGQNTEAFF.

The chain recombines TRBV29-1 with TRBJ2-1; possibly TRBD1 or TRBD2 for D (5 bases each). Trimming removed 8 bases at V and 2 bases at J, with 10 bases between. The V gene's germline CDR1 is SQVTM and CDR2 ANQGSEA. This CDR3 comprises 12 residues. The CDR3 sequence: CSSGRPYNEQFF. The CDR3 bases are TGCAGCTCGGGACGCCCCTACAATGAGCAGTTCTTC.

The gene calls are TRBV6-2 or TRBV6-3 and TRBJ2-2, with 10 bases identical to TRBD1. The CDR3 is 17 residues long. Germline V gene lookup returns CDR1 MNHEY and CDR2 SVGEGT. V shed 0 bases and J 3 bases; nucleotides not matched to a gene: 4. CDR3 amino acids: CASSYSGTGVYTGELFF. DNA of the CDR3: TGTGCCAGCAGTTACTCCGGGACAGGGGTTTACACCGGGGAGCTGTTTTTT.

This chain joins TRBV12-5 and TRBJ2-1; D is uncertain. The CDR3 sequence is 13 residues long. V gave up 3 bases and J gave up 6 bases, with 9 bases separating them. CDR1 LGHNT and CDR2 FRNRAP come from the germline V gene. The CDR3 coding sequence is TGTGCTAGTGGTTTAAGTGAGTTCAATGAGCAGTTCTTC. Its translation: CASGLSEFNEQFF.

This chain joins TRBV29-1 and TRBJ1-1, with TRBD1 matching 11 bases. V lost 7 bases, J lost 6 bases, and 7 bases stayed unmatched. This CDR3 region has 13 residues. CDR1 and CDR2 from the germline V gene are SQVTM and ANQGSEA. CDR3: CSGGQGVGAEAFF. Here the CDR3 DNA reads TGCAGCGGGGGACAGGGGGTAGGTGCTGAAGCTTTCTTT.

The J gene is TRBJ1-5, the V gene TRBV27; a weak D match, TRBD1 (5 bases). CDR3 length: 14 amino acids. Deletions cut 1 base from V and 5 bases from J, with 9 bases between. The V gene's germline CDR1 is MNHEY and CDR2 SMNVEV (reference sequence). For the CDR3, the DNA is TGTGCCAGCAGTTTATTAGGGGTAGATCAGCCCCAGCATTTT. This translates into CASSLLGVDQPQHF.

The chain uses TRBV13 and TRBJ1-1; D not resolved. The CDR3 is 16 amino acids. Trimming left V 1 base short and J 7 bases short, with 19 bases between. The V gene's germline CDR1 is PRHDT and CDR2 FYEKMQ (reference sequence). The DNA for the CDR3 is TGTGCCAGCAGCTTAGTAGTGGGCTACTCCCCAGGTGAAGCTTTCTTT. Translation gives CASSLVVGYSPGEAFF. The whole variable domain, remainder taken from reference TRBV13 and TRBJ1-1, is AAGVIQSPRHLIKEKRETATLKCYPIPRHDTVYWYQQGPGQDPQFLISFYEKMQSDKGSIPDRFSAQQFSDYHSELNMSSLELGDSALYFCASSLVVGYSPGEAFFGQGTRLTVV.

This clone turned up a few times. The rearrangement links TRBV27 to TRBJ1-5; D is perhaps TRBD1 (5 bases). Germline V gene lookup returns CDR1 MNHEY and CDR2 SMNVEV (reference sequence). Trimming took 2 bases from V and 0 from J, leaving 11 bases between them. The CDR3 totals 16 residues. The CDR3 sequence is CASSLGQGYSNQPQHF. For the CDR3, the DNA is TGTGCCAGCAGTTTAGGGCAGGGATATAGCAATCAGCCCCAGCATTTT.

The chain's CDR3 is CSVDRGLKTQYF. The DNA for the CDR3 is TGCAGCGTTGACAGGGGGCTGAAGACCCAGTACTTC. This chain links TRBV29-1 with TRBJ2-5, with 8 positions matching TRBD1. The CDR3 runs to 12 residues. Unmatched junction bases numbered 3, after V lost 3 bases and J lost 6 bases. Germline lookup yields CDR1 SQVTM and CDR2 ANQGSEA. The complete variable domain, with remaining parts taken from reference TRBV29-1 and TRBJ2-5, reads SAVISQKPSRDICQRGTSLTIQCQVDSQVTMMFWYRQQPGQSLTLIATANQGSEATYESGFVIDKFPISRPNLTFSTLTVSNMSPEDSSIYLCSVDRGLKTQYFGPGTRLLVL.

This clone was detected only a few times. This chain joins TRBV19 and TRBJ2-7; D gene ambiguous. Trimming took 5 bases from V and 3 from J, leaving 5 bases between them. The CDR3 spans 11 residues. The V gene's germline CDR1 is LNHDA and CDR2 SQIVND (reference sequence). CDR3 coding DNA: TGTGCCAGTAGTCTGGGCTACGAGCAGTACTTC. It translates to CASSLGYEQYF.

This clone was seen a few times. The J gene is TRBJ2-3, the V gene TRBV28, with D maybe TRBD2 (5 bases). The CDR3 runs to 14 residues. The V end was cut by 2 bases, the J end by 10 bases, with 16 bases between. Per germline, CDR1 MDHEN and CDR2 SYDVKM. The CDR3 reads CASSLLTREGPQYF. The CDR3 coding sequence is TGTGCCAGCAGTTTACTTACTAGAGAAGGTCCGCAGTATTTT.

The genes are TRBV28 and TRBJ2-7, with 7 bases identical to TRBD1. The CDR3 contains 16 residues. Germline CDR1 is MDHEN and CDR2 is SYDVKM. The V and J ends lost 4 bases and 0 bases, in that order; junction bases with no gene match: 9. This CDR3 reads CASSSPTGQGSYEQYF. The DNA for the CDR3 is TGTGCCAGCAGTTCACCGACAGGGCAGGGCTCCTACGAGCAGTACTTC.

The gene calls are TRBV7-9 and TRBJ2-7; no clear D. Trimming took 0 bases from V and 2 from J, leaving 5 bases between them. Per the germline V gene, CDR1 is SEHNR and CDR2 is FQNEAQ (reference sequence). This CDR3 comprises 13 residues. CDR3 sequence (DNA): TGTGCCAGCAGCTTAGCGTCTCCCTACGAGCAGTACTTC. Encoded protein: CASSLASPYEQYF.

This clone is a singleton in its sample. The CDR3 DNA reads TGTGCCAGCAGCTTAGCAGGCAATGAGCAGTTCTTC. Residues: CASSLAGNEQFF. The V gene is TRBV11-2, the J gene TRBJ2-1, with D hard to call. CDR3 length: 12 amino acids. Germline loops: CDR1 SGHAT, CDR2 FQNNGV. Between the trimmed V and J ends, which lost 1 base and 6 bases, there was a span of 4 bases.